A selection of T cell receptor beta chains follows, all from one sample in a study of naive and memory T cell subsets. TCRdb ran MiXCR on the UMI-ligation and nested PCR reads and lists one entry per CDR3 protein. Among roughly 130,000 distinct CDR3 sequences, over 30% were seen once, and the ten largest hold roughly 0.9%. The specimen sequenced was central memory CD4+ T cells from blood. These receptors were taken from a human donor in good health. CDR3s include the opening cysteine and the closing phenylalanine or tryptophan. The order of the fields is V gene, clone size, CDR3 protein. Size values are once, few and many counts, or a class for expanded clones, and some rows have none.

V gene: TRBV29-1; clone size: -; CDR3 protein: CSVSSGGETQYF
V gene: TRBV28; clone size: -; CDR3 protein: CATETSERRDEQFF
V gene: TRBV2; clone size: once; CDR3 protein: CASSEVGRGRETQYF
V gene: TRBV7-8; clone size: -; CDR3 protein: CASSQGAGTSGTDTQYF
V gene: TRBV5-1; clone size: -; CDR3 protein: CASSLVSGGADTQYF
V gene: TRBV6-2/TRBV6-3; clone size: few; CDR3 protein: CASSWTGAQDQPQHF
V gene: TRBV11-2; clone size: -; CDR3 protein: CASSLAGTKETQYF
V gene: TRBV29-1; clone size: -; CDR3 protein: CSVEDGWGAGRGDGDYGYTF
V gene: TRBV30; clone size: once; CDR3 protein: CGIVQRGTGELFF
V gene: TRBV6-5; clone size: few; CDR3 protein: CASSESGRNYGYTF
V gene: TRBV7-9; clone size: -; CDR3 protein: CASSLGGGGSRPYEQYF
V gene: TRBV6-5; clone size: -; CDR3 protein: CASSYSLGTTQPQHF
V gene: TRBV7-2; clone size: -; CDR3 protein: CASSLYPNYEQYF
V gene: TRBV28; clone size: few; CDR3 protein: CASSFEETQYF
V gene: TRBV10-3; clone size: -; CDR3 protein: CAISAASGGTGELFF
V gene: TRBV28; clone size: -; CDR3 protein: CASSGRGYGYTF
V gene: TRBV7-2; clone size: -; CDR3 protein: CASSTQGNTEAFF
V gene: TRBV21-1; clone size: many; CDR3 protein: CASSKWEQGVNQPQHF
V gene: TRBV10-2; clone size: many; CDR3 protein: CASRFRDRGPASSYEQYF
V gene: TRBV5-1; clone size: -; CDR3 protein: CASSLKGGGTGELFF
V gene: TRBV28; clone size: few; CDR3 protein: CASSPGTGVGSNQPQHF
V gene: TRBV6-5; clone size: -; CDR3 protein: CASRPGYSQPQHF
V gene: TRBV6-1; clone size: -; CDR3 protein: CASSADGASNYGYTF
V gene: TRBV14; clone size: -; CDR3 protein: CASSPPGRAPFEQYF
V gene: TRBV14; clone size: few; CDR3 protein: CASSQVLPGQSEQYF
V gene: TRBV27; clone size: -; CDR3 protein: CASRLGGTSTDTQYF
V gene: TRBV5-1; clone size: -; CDR3 protein: CASSQPQGASTGELFF
V gene: TRBV7-9; clone size: -; CDR3 protein: CASSPSGRATHEQFF
V gene: TRBV7-9; clone size: -; CDR3 protein: CASSFPRGLAGGYEQFF